A selection of T cell receptor beta chains follows, all from one sample in a study of blood T cells in healthy people across ages. In TCRdb, the 5' RACE reads were re-called with MiXCR into one record per CDR3 protein. Among 750,000 or so distinct CDR3 sequences listed, 20% to 30% were seen once. The data also belong to a second study, concerning T cells of mothers and their children.

Material: blood. The source is a boy aged 10-17 years in good health. CDR3s include the opening cysteine and the closing phenylalanine or tryptophan. A D gene is named only where the DNA matches it firmly. Some rows mark clone size as missing; the rest say once, few, many or name a class of expanded clone.

V gene	D gene	J gene	clone size	CDR3 DNA	CDR3 protein
TRBV29-1	TRBD2	TRBJ2-1	few	TGCAGCGTTGAACCTAGCGGGAGGTATGCGGCCTACAATGAGCAGTTCTTC	CSVEPSGRYAAYNEQFF
TRBV9	TRBD2	TRBJ2-5	NA	TGTGCCAGCAGCGTTTTAGGGACTAGCGGGGTGGAGACCCAGTACTTC	CASSVLGTSGVETQYF
TRBV7-3	NA	TRBJ2-5	few	TGTGCCAGCAGTTCACAGGGGAAGGGGGGGGAGACCCAGTACTTC	CASSSQGKGGETQYF
TRBV15	TRBD1	TRBJ2-5	many	TGTGCCACCAGCAAACGGACAGGGATCGTGGAGACCCAGTACTTC	CATSKRTGIVETQYF
TRBV9	NA	TRBJ1-5	NA	TGTGCCAGCAGCAATGGACAAGTCAATCAGCCCCAGCATTTT	CASSNGQVNQPQHF
TRBV20-1	TRBD1	TRBJ2-5	NA	TGCAGTGCGCCTTGGACAGGGTTAGAAGAGACCCAGTACTTC	CSAPWTGLEETQYF
TRBV20-1	TRBD2	TRBJ2-5	few	TGCAGTGCTAGTCTAGCGGGGCGAGGGGAGACCCAGTACTTC	CSASLAGRGETQYF
TRBV4-1	NA	TRBJ1-5	NA	TGCGCCAGCAGCCAGTCTCCACCAGGTCAGCCCCAGCATTTT	CASSQSPPGQPQHF
TRBV27	TRBD1	TRBJ2-5	few	TGTGCCAGCGGAGATGACAGGGGCTCCCAAGAGACCCAGTACTTC	CASGDDRGSQETQYF
TRBV3-1	TRBD2	TRBJ2-5	few	TGTGCCAGCGGGCTAGCGGGGGCCCTACAAGAGACCCAGTACTTC	CASGLAGALQETQYF
TRBV5-1	NA	TRBJ2-7	NA	TGCGCCAGCAGCAAGTCCGGGACACCCTACGAGCAGTACTTC	CASSKSGTPYEQYF
TRBV19	TRBD1	TRBJ1-5	NA	TGTGCCAGTACCACAGGGGTGGGTCAGCCCCAGCATTTT	CASTTGVGQPQHF
TRBV7-8	NA	TRBJ2-3	NA	TGTGCCAGCAGCTTAGGTTACTACTCTAGCACAGATACGCAGTATTTT	CASSLGYYSSTDTQYF
TRBV2	NA	TRBJ2-2	NA	TGTGCCAGCAGTGAATTAATACAGGGTTCGAAAAACACCGGGGAGCTGTTTTTT	CASSELIQGSKNTGELFF
TRBV29-1	NA	TRBJ1-4	few	TGCAGCAAAACGACTCCCGACAGGCCCGGCGAAAAACTGTTTTTT	CSKTTPDRPGEKLFF
TRBV29-1	NA	TRBJ1-1	NA	TGCAGCGAGCAGAAAGACGTGAGTACCGAAGCTTTCTTT	CSEQKDVSTEAFF
TRBV20-1	NA	TRBJ2-5	NA	TGCAGTGCTAGAGGTAGCGGAACCCAAGAGACCCAGTACTTC	CSARGSGTQETQYF
TRBV6-6	TRBD2	TRBJ2-7	NA	TGTGCCAGCAGAACCGGGACTAGCGGGAGGGTCGAGCAGTACTTC	CASRTGTSGRVEQYF
TRBV20-1	TRBD1	TRBJ1-2	NA	TGCAGTGCTAGACGCGGGACAGGGGGCTATGGCTACACCTTC	CSARRGTGGYGYTF
TRBV12-3/TRBV12-4	NA	TRBJ1-4	NA	TGTGCCAGCAGTTTAATCGGGGGCCCCGAAAAACTGTTTTTT	CASSLIGGPEKLFF
TRBV28	NA	TRBJ2-4	NA	TGTGCCAGCAGTTTGAGATCCAAAAACATTCAGTACTTC	CASSLRSKNIQYF
TRBV29-1	NA	TRBJ2-7	NA	TGCAGCGTGGGACTTACCTCCTACGAGCAGTACTTC	CSVGLTSYEQYF
TRBV12-3/TRBV12-4	TRBD1	TRBJ1-1	NA	TGTGCCAGCAGCGGGACAGGGGATTTCATGAACACTGAAGCTTTCTTT	CASSGTGDFMNTEAFF
TRBV6-5	NA	TRBJ2-7	many	TGTGCCAGCAGTTCTACAACCTACGAGCAGTACTTC	CASSSTTYEQYF
TRBV9	TRBD2	TRBJ2-5	NA	TGTGCCAGCAGCGTAGGGCGGCGGGAGAAAGAGACCCAGTACTTC	CASSVGRREKETQYF
TRBV12-3/TRBV12-4	TRBD2	TRBJ2-4	few	TGTGCCAGCAGTTTAGGAAGTGAGGCGGGAGGGGGGGCCAAAAACATTCAGTACTTC	CASSLGSEAGGGAKNIQYF
TRBV5-1	NA	TRBJ2-5	NA	TGCGCCAGCAGCTTTCGCGGGGCCTCTCGGGAGACCCAGTACTTC	CASSFRGASRETQYF
TRBV2	TRBD1	TRBJ2-7	few	TGTGCCAGCAGTGATAAGTTGAGGGGACAGGGGCCACCAACCTACGAGCAGTACTTC	CASSDKLRGQGPPTYEQYF
TRBV28	TRBD1	TRBJ2-7	NA	TGTGCCAGCAGTTTAATGACAGGGAACTACGAGCAGTACTTC	CASSLMTGNYEQYF
TRBV6-2/TRBV6-3	NA	TRBJ1-3	few	TGTGCCAGCGGATGGGGCACCATATATTTT	CASGWGTIYF
TRBV27	NA	TRBJ2-5	NA	TGTGCCAGCAGTTTATGGGGGGTCCCGGGGGAGACCCAGTACTTC	CASSLWGVPGETQYF
TRBV20-1	NA	TRBJ2-1	NA	TGCAGTGCTCTTCTTTCTGGCTCCCCCTCCTACAATGAGCAGTTCTTC	CSALLSGSPSYNEQFF
TRBV10-3	NA	TRBJ2-1	few	TGTGCCATCAGTGAGTCTAGCGACACGAGAACCTACAATGAGCAGTTCTTC	CAISESSDTRTYNEQFF
TRBV6-5	NA	TRBJ1-2	NA	TGTGCCACTACCAAGTCCGGGGGCACATCCTTGGGCTACACCTTC	CATTKSGGTSLGYTF